The next 27 T cell receptor beta chains were all read from a single sample in a study of blood T cell repertoires in COVID-19. Produced via immunoSEQ multiplex PCR; TCRdb's table is partial and in-frame only. Of about 370,000 clones in the sample, around 89% were seen once. Sequencing was carried out using peripheral blood. All receptors derive from a woman aged 30 to 39 with COVID-19, enrolled during active disease.

The V gene is TRBV28, the J gene TRBJ2-3, with 8 bases identical to TRBD1. Trimming cost V 5 bases and J 13 bases; bases outside gene matches: 11. Germline V CDR1 and CDR2: MDHEN, SYDVKM. CDR3 length equals 13 residues. The CDR3: CASSRRLDRDEYF. CDR3 sequence (DNA): TGTGCCAGCAGTCGCCGTCTGGACAGGGACGAGTATTTT.

The J gene is TRBJ2-7, the V gene TRBV18; TRBD1 agrees at 9 bases. In germline, CDR1 is KGHSH, CDR2 LQKENI. V lost 1 base to trimming and J lost 5 bases; unmatched junction nucleotides: 6. CDR3 length: 15 amino acids. CDR3 in amino acids: CASSPLGGQGHEQYF. As DNA, the CDR3 is TGTGCCAGCTCACCACTGGGGGGACAGGGCCACGAGCAGTACTTC.

This chain connects TRBV5-1 to TRBJ2-6; 7 nucleotides line up with TRBD2. Germline CDR1 reads SGHRS; CDR2 reads YFSETQ. The J segment lost 2 bases and the V segment lost 4 bases, leaving 3 bases of the junction unmatched. The CDR3 contains 15 residues. The CDR3 reads CASSAGGAGANVLTF. The CDR3 DNA reads TGCGCCAGCAGCGCTGGGGGGGCTGGGGCCAACGTCCTGACTTTC.

The chain employs TRBV4-1 and TRBJ1-4, with D possibly matching TRBD1 (6 bases). The germline V gene has CDR1 MGHRA and CDR2 YSYEKL. The CDR3 runs to 16 residues. The ends were cut back, 8 bases at V and 0 bases at J, with 16 bases in the middle. This chain's CDR3 is CASSTGRGATNEKLFF. CDR3 bases: TGCGCCAGCTCTACAGGGAGAGGGGCAACTAATGAAAAACTGTTTTTT.

The chain has TRBV29-1 and TRBJ2-3, with TRBD2 matching over 11 bases. This CDR3 has 15 residues. V lost 6 bases to trimming and J lost 0 bases; unmatched junction nucleotides: 5. The V gene's germline CDR1 is SQVTM and CDR2 ANQGSEA. The CDR3 here is CSVPSGRRSTDTQYF. The CDR3 DNA reads TGCAGCGTACCTAGCGGGAGGCGTAGCACAGATACGCAGTATTTT.

This clone was seen a single time. Additional DNA sequences in this sample encode the identical CDR3. The V call is TRBV5-1, the J call TRBJ2-3; TRBD2 is a possible D gene (7 bases). The CDR3 has 14 amino acids. Trimming left V 5 bases short and J 0 bases short, with 10 bases between. CDR1 and CDR2 from the germline V gene are SGHRS and YFSETQ. CDR3 residues: CASSWGGSTDTQYF. CDR3 sequence (DNA): TGCGCCAGCAGTTGGGGGGGCAGCACAGATACGCAGTATTTT.

In DNA, the CDR3 is TGTGCCAGCAGTTATGACGACAGGGGGCAGCATGGCTACACCTTC. This gives the protein CASSYDDRGQHGYTF. This chain uses TRBV6-5 with TRBJ1-2, with 10 bases aligning to TRBD1. The V and J ends lost 3 bases and 6 bases, in that order; junction bases with no gene match: 7. CDR3 length: 15 amino acids. Germline V CDR1 and CDR2: MNHEY, SVGAGI.

This clone appeared once. This chain links TRBV28 with TRBJ1-5, with D possibly TRBD1 on 5 matching bases. The V end was cut by 7 bases, the J end by 4 bases, with 8 bases between. Germline V gives CDR1 MDHEN, CDR2 SYDVKM. The CDR3 consists of 12 residues. For the CDR3, the DNA is TGTGCCAGCAACACAGGAAATCAGCCCCAGCATTTT. It encodes CASNTGNQPQHF. The whole variable domain, remainder taken from reference TRBV28 and TRBJ1-5, is DVKVTQSSRYLVKRTGEKVFLECVQDMDHENMFWYRQDPGLGLRLIYFSYDVKMKEKGDIPEGYSVSREKKERFSLILESASTNQTSMYLCASNTGNQPQHFGDGTRLSIL.

The rearrangement joins TRBV6-5 to TRBJ2-5; maybe TRBD2 (6 bases). The CDR3 covers 15 residues. From germline, CDR1 is MNHEY and CDR2 SVGAGI. Trimming shortened V by 2 bases and J by 4 bases, and 14 bases separated the two germline ends. The CDR3 loop is CASSYGPGDGETQYF. CDR3 DNA sequence: TGTGCCAGCAGTTACGGACCGGGGGATGGAGAGACCCAGTACTTC.

The chain is built from TRBV5-1 and TRBJ2-1; tentative D call: TRBD2 (5 bases). Trimming took 1 base from V and 0 from J, leaving 14 bases between them. CDR1 and CDR2 (germline): SGHRS, YFSETQ. This CDR3 is 17 amino acids long. The CDR3 protein is CASSLSSGSSSYNEQFF. The CDR3 nucleotides are TGCGCCAGCAGCTTGAGCTCGGGGTCGAGCTCCTACAATGAGCAGTTCTTC.

The genes are TRBV7-9 and TRBJ2-1; 8 bases line up with TRBD1. This CDR3 comprises 16 residues. V lost 5 bases and J lost 3; bases outside the gene matches: 9. CDR1 and CDR2 from the germline V gene are SEHNR and FQNEAQ (reference sequence). The CDR3: CASSGLGQDYYNEQFF. The CDR3 DNA is TGTGCCAGCAGCGGGCTGGGACAGGATTACTACAATGAGCAGTTCTTC.

The chain employs TRBV9 and TRBJ2-5, with D hard to call. Germline lookup yields CDR1 SGDLS and CDR2 YYNGEE. The CDR3 totals 11 residues. V was pared by 4 bases and J by 2 bases, with 3 bases between. CDR3 bases: TGTGCCAGCAGCCCTCAAGAGACCCAGTACTTC. This sequence encodes CASSPQETQYF.

In its sample, this clone was seen a few times. The chain couples TRBV6-1 to TRBJ1-5; the D is unclear. The CDR3 runs 15 residues. Looked up from germline, CDR1 is MNHNS and CDR2 is SASEGT. V was trimmed by 3 bases and J by 4 bases, leaving 13 bases between them. CDR3 nucleotides: TGTGCCAGCAGTGATTGGGCCGTCCCGAATCAGCCCCAGCATTTT. Amino acids: CASSDWAVPNQPQHF.

The J gene is TRBJ2-5, the V gene TRBV5-5, with a possible D match to TRBD1 (6 bases). Between the trimmed V and J ends, which lost 1 base and 5 bases, there was a span of 15 bases. The CDR3 loop spans 15 amino acids. The V gene's germline CDR1 is SGHKS and CDR2 YYEKEE (reference sequence). CDR3 DNA: TGTGCCAGCAGCTTGTGGGCAAATAGGGGGGAGACCCAGTACTTC. Residues: CASSLWANRGETQYF.

The chain carries TRBV4-3 and TRBJ2-7; D is possibly TRBD1 (7 bases). The V gene lost 0 bases and the J gene lost 4 bases, with 22 bases spanning the gap. Germline CDR1 reads LGHNA; CDR2 reads YSLEER. The CDR3 totals 18 residues. The CDR3 DNA follows: TGCGCCAGCAGCCAAGAAGTAGGGGGCGGGACAGTCCAATACGAGCAGTACGTC. Translation gives CASSQEVGGGTVQYEQYV.

The chain recombines TRBV6-5 with TRBJ2-7; the match to TRBD1 covers 12 bases. The CDR3 totals 15 residues. Germline values: CDR1 MNHEY, CDR2 SVGAGI. V shed 7 bases, J shed 4 bases, and the junction held 8 bases outside the gene matches. In DNA, the CDR3 is TGTGCCAGCACCCCGGGACAGGGGGCGTTATACGAGCAGTACTTC. Its protein product is CASTPGQGALYEQYF.

This chain connects TRBV19 to TRBJ2-6; 10 positions match TRBD1. CDR1 and CDR2 from the germline V gene are LNHDA and SQIVND (reference sequence). The CDR3 runs to 18 residues. V shed 4 bases, J shed 0 bases, and the junction held 6 bases outside the gene matches. As DNA, the CDR3 is TGTGCCAGTAGTAGAGGCCGGGACAGGGGCTCTGGGGCCAACGTCCTGACTTTC. Translated: CASSRGRDRGSGANVLTF.

This chain uses TRBV24-1 with TRBJ2-1; D is possibly TRBD2 (7 bases). The CDR3 spans 19 residues. Trimming took 2 bases from V and 0 from J, leaving 19 bases between them. The germline gives CDR1 KGHDR, CDR2 SFDVKD. CDR3 nucleotides: TGTGCCACCAGTGATTCCGCGTGGGGGGGGCAAAGCTCCTACAATGAGCAGTTCTTC. Its translation is CATSDSAWGGQSSYNEQFF.

The chain links TRBV27 to TRBJ1-1, with D possibly being TRBD1 (5 bases). V shed 0 bases and J shed 1 base, with 12 bases lying between them. This CDR3 comprises 16 residues. Germline V lookup: CDR1 MNHEY, CDR2 SMNVEV (reference sequence). The CDR3, as DNA: TGTGCCAGCAGTTTATCTGCGGCAGGGCGGAACACTGAAGCTTTCTTT. As protein: CASSLSAAGRNTEAFF.

This chain uses TRBV29-1 with TRBJ2-1, with TRBD2 identical over 9 bases. The CDR3 loop spans 13 amino acids. Germline V CDR1 and CDR2: SQVTM, ANQGSEA. The V and J ends lost 4 bases and 9 bases, in that order; junction bases with no gene match: 7. This CDR3 reads CSVVGGLASEQFF. The DNA of the CDR3 is TGCAGCGTTGTAGGGGGACTAGCATCTGAGCAGTTCTTC.

V gene TRBV28 combines with J gene TRBJ2-5, with D perhaps matching TRBD2 (6 bases). The germline V gene encodes CDR1 MDHEN and CDR2 SYDVKM. Trimming removed 5 bases at V and 4 bases at J, with 14 bases between. The CDR3 is 14 residues long. CDR3 sequence reads: CASSEPGVGETQYF. CDR3 nucleotides: TGTGCCAGCAGTGAACCGGGGGTAGGAGAGACCCAGTACTTC.

This clone occurred once. This chain links TRBV10-3 with TRBJ2-7, with unresolved D. There are 12 residues in the CDR3. The ends were cut back, 6 bases at V and 4 bases at J, with 10 bases in the middle. Germline loops: CDR1 ENHRY, CDR2 SYGVKD. CDR3 amino acids: CAISATEYEQYF. Here the CDR3 DNA reads TGTGCCATCAGCGCAACAGAGTACGAGCAGTACTTC.

This clone has only one observation. The chain joins TRBV5-1 to TRBJ2-1; D is perhaps TRBD2 (7 bases). V lost 4 bases to trimming and J lost 8 bases, with 22 bases between them. Looked up from germline, CDR1 is SGHRS and CDR2 is YFSETQ. The CDR3 contains 16 residues. CDR3 in amino acids: CASSPGRGAAWDEQFF. In DNA form, the CDR3 reads TGCGCCAGCAGCCCAGGCCGGGGGGCGGCATGGGATGAGCAGTTCTTC.

This chain uses TRBV2 with TRBJ2-7; TRBD1 matches 11 bases. J lost 5 bases, V lost 1 base, and 1 base had no gene match. Germline loops: CDR1 SNHLY, CDR2 FYNNEI. The CDR3 runs 14 residues. The CDR3, as DNA: TGTGCCAGCAGTGAAGGGACAGGGGGCAACGAGCAGTACGTC. Encoded protein: CASSEGTGGNEQYV.

This clone is a singleton in its sample. This chain connects TRBV5-5 to TRBJ2-1; D perhaps matches TRBD2 (6 bases). From germline, CDR1 is SGHKS and CDR2 YYEKEE (reference sequence). The CDR3 sequence is 15 residues long. Trimming removed 2 bases at V and 12 bases at J, with 21 bases between. The CDR3 loop is CASSFRDFGDLGQFF. As DNA, the CDR3 is TGTGCCAGCAGCTTCCGGGACTTCGGGGATTTGGGGCAGTTCTTC. Full variable domain (rest looked up from reference TRBV5-5 and TRBJ2-1): DAGVTQSPTHLIKTRGQQVTLRCSPISGHKSVSWYQQVLGQGPQFIFQYYEKEERGRGNFPDRFSARQFPNYSSELNVNALLLGDSALYLCASSFRDFGDLGQFFGPGTRLTVL.

The CDR3 DNA reads TGCGCCAGCAGCCAAGTTTCCCGACTGGCGGCAACTTCCTACAATGAGCAGTTCTTC. Residues: CASSQVSRLAATSYNEQFF. V usage is TRBV4-1 and J usage is TRBJ2-1; unclear D gene. This CDR3 has 19 amino acids. Trimming stripped 1 base from V and 1 base from J, with 20 bases between. The germline gives CDR1 MGHRA, CDR2 YSYEKL.

The rearrangement joins TRBV5-1 to TRBJ2-6; 9 bases fit TRBD1. CDR3 length: 18 amino acids. The V and J ends lost 4 bases and 0 bases, in that order; junction bases with no gene match: 8. Germline V gives CDR1 SGHRS, CDR2 YFSETQ. The CDR3 DNA sequence: TGCGCCAGCAGCCGGAGGGGGACAGGGTCCTCTGGGGCCAACGTCCTGACTTTC. Its protein is CASSRRGTGSSGANVLTF.